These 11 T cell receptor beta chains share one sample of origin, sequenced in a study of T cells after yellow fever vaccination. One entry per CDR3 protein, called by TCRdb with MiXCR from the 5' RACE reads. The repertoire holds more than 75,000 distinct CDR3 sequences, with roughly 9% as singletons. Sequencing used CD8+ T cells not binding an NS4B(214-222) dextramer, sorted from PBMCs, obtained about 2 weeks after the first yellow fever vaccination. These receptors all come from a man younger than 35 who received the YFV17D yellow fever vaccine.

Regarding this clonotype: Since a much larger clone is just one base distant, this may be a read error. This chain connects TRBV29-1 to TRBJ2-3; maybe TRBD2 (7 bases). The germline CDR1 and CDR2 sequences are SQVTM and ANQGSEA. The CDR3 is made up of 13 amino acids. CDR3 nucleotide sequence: TGCATCGGACAGCGGGGAGGAGCAGATACGCAGTATTTT. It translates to CIGQRGGADTQYF.

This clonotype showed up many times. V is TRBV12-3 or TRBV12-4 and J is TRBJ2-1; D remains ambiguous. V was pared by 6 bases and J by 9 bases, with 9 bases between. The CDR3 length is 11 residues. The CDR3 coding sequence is TGTGCCAGCAGCCTACAGAGTGAGCAGTTCTTC. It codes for CASSLQSEQFF.

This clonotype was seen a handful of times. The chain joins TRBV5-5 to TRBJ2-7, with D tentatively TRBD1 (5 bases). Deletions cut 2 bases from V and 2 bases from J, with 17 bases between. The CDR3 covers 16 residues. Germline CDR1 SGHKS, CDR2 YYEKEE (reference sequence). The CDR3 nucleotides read TGTGCCAGCAGCTTCTCAGTACGACAGACCCCCTACGAGCAGTACGTC. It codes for CASSFSVRQTPYEQYV.

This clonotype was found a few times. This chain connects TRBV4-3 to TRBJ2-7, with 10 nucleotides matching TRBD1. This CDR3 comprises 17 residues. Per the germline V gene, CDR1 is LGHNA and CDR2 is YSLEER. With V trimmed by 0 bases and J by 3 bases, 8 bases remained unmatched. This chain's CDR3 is CASSQDSRTGGYYEQYF. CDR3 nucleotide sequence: TGCGCCAGCAGCCAAGATTCGAGGACAGGGGGGTACTACGAGCAGTACTTC.

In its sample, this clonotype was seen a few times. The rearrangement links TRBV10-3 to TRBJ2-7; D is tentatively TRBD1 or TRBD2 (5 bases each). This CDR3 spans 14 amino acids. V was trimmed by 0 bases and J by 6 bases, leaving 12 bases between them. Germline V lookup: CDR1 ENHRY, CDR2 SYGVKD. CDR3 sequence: CAISESTTGGEQYF. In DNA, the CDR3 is TGTGCCATCAGTGAGTCGACTACAGGAGGCGAGCAGTACTTC.

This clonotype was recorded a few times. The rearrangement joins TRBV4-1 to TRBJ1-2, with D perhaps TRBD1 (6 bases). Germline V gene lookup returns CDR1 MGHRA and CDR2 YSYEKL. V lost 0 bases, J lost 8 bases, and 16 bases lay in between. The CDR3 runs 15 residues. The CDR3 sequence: CASSQDRGGAGGYTF. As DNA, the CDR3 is TGCGCCAGCAGCCAAGATCGGGGGGGGGCAGGCGGCTACACCTTC.

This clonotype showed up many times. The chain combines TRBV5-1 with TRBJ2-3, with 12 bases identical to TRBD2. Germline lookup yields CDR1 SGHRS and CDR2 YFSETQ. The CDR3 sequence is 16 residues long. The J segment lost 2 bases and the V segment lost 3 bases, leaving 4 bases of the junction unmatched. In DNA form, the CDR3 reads TGCGCCAGCAGCTCAGGACTAGCGGGGCACACAGATACGCAGTATTTT. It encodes CASSSGLAGHTDTQYF.

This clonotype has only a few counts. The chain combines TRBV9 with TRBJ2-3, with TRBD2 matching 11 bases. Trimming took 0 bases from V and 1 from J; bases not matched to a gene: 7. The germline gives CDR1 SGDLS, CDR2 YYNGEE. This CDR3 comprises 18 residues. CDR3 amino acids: CASSVEGSGGARTDTQYF. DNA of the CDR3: TGTGCCAGCAGCGTAGAGGGTAGCGGGGGGGCCCGCACAGATACGCAGTATTTT.

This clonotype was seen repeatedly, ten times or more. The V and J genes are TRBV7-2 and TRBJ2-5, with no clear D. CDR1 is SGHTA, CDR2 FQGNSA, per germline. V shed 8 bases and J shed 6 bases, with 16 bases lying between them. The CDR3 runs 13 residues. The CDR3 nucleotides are TGTGCCAGCGAGGCTTTGGCGTTGAAGACCCAGTACTTC. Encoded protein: CASEALALKTQYF.

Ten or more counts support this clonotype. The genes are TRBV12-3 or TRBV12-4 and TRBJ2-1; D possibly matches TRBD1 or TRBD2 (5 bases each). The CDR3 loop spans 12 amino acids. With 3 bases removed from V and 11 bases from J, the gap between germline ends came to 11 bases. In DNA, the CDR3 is TGTGCCAGCAGTTTGGGGTGGGACCAGCAGTTCTTC. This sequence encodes CASSLGWDQQFF.

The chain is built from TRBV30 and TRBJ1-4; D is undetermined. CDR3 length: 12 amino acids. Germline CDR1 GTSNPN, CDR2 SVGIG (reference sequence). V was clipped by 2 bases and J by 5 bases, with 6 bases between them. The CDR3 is CAWSIGNEKLFF. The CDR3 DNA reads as TGTGCCTGGAGTATCGGAAATGAAAAACTGTTTTTT.